A single sample gave rise to the 21 T cell receptor beta chains below, sequenced in a study of CD8+CD57+ T cells in acquired aplastic anemia. TCR beta VDJ and CDR3 were profiled, and genomic DNA was the template. TCRdb itself ran the reads through MiXCR, one entry per CDR3 protein. The sample lists hundreds of thousands of distinct CDR3 sequences; about 56% were seen once. Sequenced material: sorted CD4+, CD8+, or CD8+CD57+ T cells (not recorded which) from PBMCs. These receptors came from a human donor with severe aplastic anemia or a healthy control (not recorded which).

This clonotype came up a few times. This sequence joins TRBV27 and TRBJ1-5; 7 bases align to TRBD1. J lost 8 bases, V lost 2 bases, and 9 bases had no gene match. The CDR3 length is 15 residues. Germline loops: CDR1 MNHEY, CDR2 SMNVEV (reference sequence). This CDR3 reads CASSLVGTAWEPQHF. DNA of the CDR3: TGTGCCAGCAGTTTAGTCGGGACAGCCTGGGAGCCCCAGCATTTT.

The chain couples TRBV20-1 to TRBJ1-3; D is uncertain. The length of the CDR3 is 8 residues. Germline CDR1 DFQATT, CDR2 SNEGSKA (reference sequence). Trimming left V 4 bases short and J 10 bases short, with 2 bases between. The CDR3 is CSAKTIYF. CDR3 DNA sequence: TGCAGTGCTAAAACCATATATTTT.

This clonotype occurred many times. The J gene is TRBJ2-5, the V gene TRBV6-5, with 9 nucleotides matching TRBD2. CDR1 MNHEY and CDR2 SVGAGI come from the germline V gene. The CDR3 is made up of 15 amino acids. After removal of 4 bases from V and 5 bases from J, the junction contained 8 bases not matched to a gene. In DNA form, the CDR3 reads TGTGCCAGCAGTTTATTACGGACTAGCGACGAGACCCAGTACTTC. Amino acids: CASSLLRTSDETQYF.

The rearrangement links TRBV7-2 to TRBJ1-1, with D uncertain. The CDR3 has 13 amino acids. CDR1 and CDR2 (germline): SGHTA, FQGNSA. V lost 5 bases and J 9 bases, leaving 16 bases between the germline ends. Here the CDR3 reads CASSPSTRRQAFF. The DNA for the CDR3 is TGTGCCAGCAGCCCCTCGACAAGACGGCAAGCTTTCTTT.

The chain is built from TRBV20-1 and TRBJ1-1, with a tentative D call TRBD1 (5 bases). V lost 3 bases, J lost 4 bases, and 12 bases lay in between. This CDR3 region has 13 residues. The germline CDR1 and CDR2 sequences are DFQATT and SNEGSKA (reference sequence). The DNA of the CDR3 is TGCAGTGCTAGCCAGGGCGGAAGCACTGAAGCTTTCTTT. Its translation is CSASQGGSTEAFF.

The CDR3 reads CASSVTGGGQPQHF. The CDR3, as DNA: TGTGCCAGCAGCGTAACAGGGGGAGGTCAGCCCCAGCATTTT. This chain joins TRBV7-9 and TRBJ1-5; TRBD1 matches 8 bases. This CDR3 contains 14 residues. The J segment lost 6 bases and the V segment lost 5 bases, leaving 6 bases of the junction unmatched. In germline, CDR1 is SEHNR, CDR2 FQNEAQ (reference sequence). Variable domain in full (rest from reference TRBV7-9 and TRBJ1-5): DTGVSQNPRHKITKRGQNVTFRCDPISEHNRLYWYRQTLGQGPEFLTYFQNEAQLEKSRLLSDRFSAERPKGSFSTLEIQRTEQGDSAMYLCASSVTGGGQPQHFGDGTRLSIL.

V gene TRBV2 combines with J gene TRBJ2-5, with D perhaps TRBD2 (7 bases). The DNA end is more similar to TRBJ2-7, so the J call may be wrong. The V gene's germline CDR1 is SNHLY and CDR2 FYNNEI. There are 16 residues in the CDR3. For the CDR3, the DNA is TGTGCCAGTGAAGGGGGGGTTTATGGCTACACCTACGAGCAGTACTTC. It translates to CASEGGVYGYTYEQYF.

The V call is TRBV20-1, the J call TRBJ2-1; 11 bases are shared with TRBD2. Trimming cost V 0 bases and J 5 bases; bases outside gene matches: 9. The CDR3 extends over 17 amino acids. Germline V gene data show CDR1 as DFQATT and CDR2 as SNEGSKA (reference sequence). The CDR3 DNA is TGCAGTGCTAGAGATCCTAGCGGGAGGCATTTTGACAATGAGCAGTTCTTC. It yields the protein CSARDPSGRHFDNEQFF.

As to this clonotype: A much larger clone lies one base from this, so it may be a read error. The gene calls are TRBV2 and TRBJ1-3; D possibly corresponds to TRBD1 (6 bases). V lost 5 bases to trimming and J lost 5 bases, with 10 bases between them. The V gene's germline CDR1 is SNHLY and CDR2 FYNNEI. This CDR3 is 13 amino acids long. In DNA form, the CDR3 reads TGTGCCAGCAGTCTGGACAGTAGAAACACCATATATTTT. Its protein is CASSLDSRNTIYF.

This clonotype appeared many times. The chain employs TRBV7-2 and TRBJ2-7; no clear D gene. Germline values: CDR1 SGHTA, CDR2 FQGNSA. CDR3 size: 15 residues. Trimming pared 5 bases from V and 3 bases from J, leaving 17 bases between. This CDR3 reads CASSPLGPANYEQYF. The DNA of the CDR3 is TGTGCCAGCAGCCCCTTGGGCCCCGCAAACTACGAGCAGTACTTC.

The V gene is TRBV20-1, the J gene TRBJ2-7, with 12 bases lining up with TRBD2. Germline CDR1 and CDR2: DFQATT and SNEGSKA (reference sequence). V lost 0 bases, J lost 12 bases, and 6 bases stayed unmatched. The CDR3 spans 13 residues. This CDR3 is CSARDASGRAAYF. CDR3 coding DNA: TGCAGTGCTAGAGATGCTAGCGGGAGGGCCGCGTACTTC.

This chain connects TRBV7-2 to TRBJ2-2; TRBD2 matches at 7 bases. The V gene end was trimmed by 2 bases and the J gene end by 5 bases; junction bases not matched to a gene: 8. From germline, CDR1 is SGHTA and CDR2 FQGNSA. The CDR3 contains 16 residues. The CDR3 DNA sequence: TGTGCCAGCAGCTTAAATGGGCTAGCGGTTACCGGGGAGCTGTTTTTT. It codes for CASSLNGLAVTGELFF.

This clonotype was counted only a few times. The chain carries TRBV2 and TRBJ2-3, with TRBD1 identical over 9 bases. The CDR3 runs 15 residues. CDR1 SNHLY and CDR2 FYNNEI come from the germline V gene. The J segment lost 4 bases and the V segment lost 6 bases, leaving 8 bases of the junction unmatched. CDR3 amino acids: CASRATGGAADTQYF. In nucleotides, the CDR3 is TGTGCCAGCAGAGCCACAGGGGGCGCAGCAGATACGCAGTATTTT.

This clonotype appeared a single time. The rearrangement links TRBV19 to TRBJ2-3; tentatively, D is TRBD1 (6 bases). This CDR3 spans 13 amino acids. Looked up from germline, CDR1 is LNHDA and CDR2 is SQIVND (reference sequence). Trimming took 6 bases from V and 5 from J, leaving 12 bases between them. The CDR3 loop reads CASSHRVGDTQYF. Here the CDR3 DNA reads TGTGCCAGTAGCCACAGGGTTGGAGATACGCAGTATTTT.

This clonotype occurred many times. The CDR3 protein is CASSFEVGPLHF. The CDR3 bases are TGTGCCAGCAGCTTTGAAGTGGGGCCCCTCCACTTT. V and J are TRBV7-2 and TRBJ1-6; no reliable D call. CDR3 length equals 12 residues. V lost 3 bases to trimming and J lost 13 bases, with 10 bases between them. The germline V gene encodes CDR1 SGHTA and CDR2 FQGNSA.

The genes are TRBV14 and TRBJ2-7; D might be TRBD1 (5 bases). Trimming shortened V by 4 bases and J by 5 bases, and 15 bases separated the two germline ends. Germline V gives CDR1 SGHDN, CDR2 FVKESK. The CDR3 loop spans 14 amino acids. Here the CDR3 reads CASSPNYQGHEQYF. Written as DNA, the CDR3 is TGTGCCAGCAGCCCGAACTACCAGGGCCACGAGCAGTACTTC.

The chain joins TRBV5-1 to TRBJ1-2; D is perhaps TRBD1 (6 bases). CDR1 SGHRS and CDR2 YFSETQ come from the germline V gene. This CDR3 is 14 amino acids long. The V and J ends lost 0 bases and 8 bases respectively, with 14 bases between them. The CDR3 nucleotides are TGCGCCAGCAGCTTGGCCATAAACAGGGCCGGCTACACCTTC. This sequence encodes CASSLAINRAGYTF.

This rearrangement joins TRBV19 to TRBJ2-7; 12 nucleotides match TRBD1. The CDR3 extends over 15 amino acids. Germline CDR1 LNHDA, CDR2 SQIVND (reference sequence). With V trimmed by 3 bases and J by 7 bases, 7 bases remained unmatched. CDR3 region: CASSMLGQGAWEQYF. The CDR3 DNA reads TGTGCCAGTAGTATGTTGGGACAGGGGGCCTGGGAGCAGTACTTC.

The table lists this clonotype with a few counts. This sequence joins TRBV10-3 and TRBJ2-5; 11 bases agree with TRBD2. There are 15 residues in the CDR3. Germline CDR1 ENHRY, CDR2 SYGVKD. The junction had 7 bases not matched to a gene; V was cut back by 5 bases and J by 5 bases. CDR3 nucleotide sequence: TGTGCCATCAGTTTTAGCGGGGGGGCCCGTGAGACCCAGTACTTC. As protein: CAISFSGGARETQYF.

The table lists this clonotype with many counts. This chain uses TRBV20-1 with TRBJ2-4; 13 bases map to TRBD2. J was trimmed by 0 bases and V by 3 bases; bases with no gene match: 5. The CDR3 has 17 residues. Germline CDR1 and CDR2: DFQATT and SNEGSKA (reference sequence). The CDR3: CSARKRTSGGAKNIQYF. CDR3 nucleotide sequence: TGCAGTGCTAGGAAAAGGACTAGCGGGGGAGCCAAAAACATTCAGTACTTC.

This clonotype showed up just a few times. J is TRBJ2-3 and V is TRBV4-2, with TRBD2 as a possible D gene (6 bases). In germline, CDR1 is LGHNA, CDR2 YNFKEQ. The CDR3 runs to 13 residues. Between the trimmed V and J ends, which lost 3 bases and 6 bases, there was a span of 10 bases. Here the CDR3 DNA reads TGTGCCAGCAGCCAGAGCGGGCCCGATACGCAGTATTTT. Amino acid sequence: CASSQSGPDTQYF.